This passage covers 26 T cell receptor beta chains from one sample sequenced in a study of OX40 agonist ivuxolimab in advanced cancers. Library preparation employed the immunoSEQ multiplex PCR assay. TCRdb stores this immuneACCESS table with in-frame sequences only. Part of the clones is absent; in the studies checked, under half of the shortfall reflects unresolved V genes, and no reason is known for the rest. This sample comprises roughly 40,000 clones, 85% to 95% of them detected only once. The ten largest clones represent roughly 15% of the sample. This specimen consisted of CD4+ or CD8+ T cells sorted from blood, obtained in a trial of the OX40 agonist ivuxolimab. The receptors were sampled from an adult with an advanced solid tumor such as melanoma, head and neck, liver or kidney cancer.

A word on this clone: Other DNA sequences within the sample encode an identical CDR3. The chain couples TRBV29-1 to TRBJ1-1; possible D gene TRBD1, 6 bases. The CDR3 runs 13 residues. CDR1 and CDR2 (germline): SQVTM, ANQGSEA. The ends were cut back, 2 bases at V and 6 bases at J, with 13 bases in the middle. The CDR3 protein is CSVELQGFPEAFF. The CDR3 DNA sequence: TGCAGCGTTGAACTACAGGGTTTTCCTGAAGCTTTCTTT.

This rearrangement joins TRBV28 to TRBJ2-7; TRBD2 aligns across 7 bases. Germline CDR1 reads MDHEN; CDR2 reads SYDVKM. The J segment lost 0 bases and the V segment lost 4 bases, leaving 12 bases of the junction unmatched. The CDR3 extends over 17 amino acids. The DNA for the CDR3 is TGTGCCAGCAGTTCCCTCCAAAAGGGCGGGAGCTCCTACGAGCAGTACTTC. Translated, it gives CASSSLQKGGSSYEQYF.

V and J are TRBV10-3 and TRBJ1-2, with 7 positions matching TRBD1. The junction had 3 bases not matched to a gene; V was cut back by 0 bases and J by 2 bases. The V gene's germline CDR1 is ENHRY and CDR2 SYGVKD. The CDR3 length is 15 residues. The CDR3 sequence: CAISESTGWNYGYTF. For the CDR3, the DNA is TGTGCCATCAGTGAGTCGACAGGGTGGAACTATGGCTACACCTTC.

The gene calls are TRBV11-3 and TRBJ2-5, with 9 bases fitting TRBD2. The J segment lost 1 base and the V segment lost 3 bases, leaving 3 bases of the junction unmatched. CDR3 length: 15 residues. Germline V lookup: CDR1 SGHNT, CDR2 YENEEA. This CDR3 is CASSFSSGTQETQYF. DNA of the CDR3: TGTGCCAGCAGCTTTTCTAGCGGGACCCAAGAGACCCAGTACTTC.

This chain connects TRBV10-3 to TRBJ1-1; D gene uncertain. Trimming took 3 bases from V and 0 from J, leaving 8 bases between them. Germline values: CDR1 ENHRY, CDR2 SYGVKD. The CDR3 spans 14 residues. CDR3 DNA: TGTGCCATCAGTGACCCAGGTGTGAACACTGAAGCTTTCTTT. Translation: CAISDPGVNTEAFF.

This CDR3 is CASRDYYYEQYF. DNA of the CDR3: TGTGCCAGCCGGGACTACTACTACGAGCAGTACTTC. The chain links TRBV6-6 to TRBJ2-7, with TRBD2 matching 7 bases. The CDR3 sequence is 12 residues long. V was clipped by 8 bases and J by 3 bases; unmatched bases: 4. Germline V CDR1 and CDR2: MNHNY, SVGAGI (reference sequence).

The chain has TRBV7-2 and TRBJ1-2; D gene ambiguous. CDR3 size: 13 residues. CDR1 and CDR2 (germline): SGHTA, FQGNSA. V was trimmed by 0 bases and J by 6 bases, leaving 8 bases between them. The chain's CDR3 is CASSLAWGNGYTF. CDR3 in DNA: TGTGCCAGCAGCTTAGCGTGGGGAAATGGCTACACCTTC. The full variable domain, completed using reference TRBV7-2 and TRBJ1-2, is GAGVSQSPSNKVTEKGKDVELRCDPISGHTALYWYRQSLGQGLEFLIYFQGNSAPDKSGLPSDRFSAERTGGSVSTLTIQRTQQEDSAVYLCASSLAWGNGYTFGSGTRLTVV.

This rearrangement joins TRBV19 to TRBJ2-7; D might be TRBD1 (5 bases). The V gene's germline CDR1 is LNHDA and CDR2 SQIVND (reference sequence). V was pared by 9 bases and J by 7 bases, with 13 bases between. This CDR3 has 11 amino acids. CDR3 protein: CARTWGCEQYF. CDR3 in DNA: TGTGCCAGGACCTGGGGCTGTGAGCAGTACTTC. The full variable domain, in which reference TRBV19 and TRBJ2-7 provide the parts outside the CDR3, is DGGITQSPKYLFRKEGQNVTLSCEQNLNHDAMYWYRQDPGQGLRLIYYSQIVNDFQKGDIAEGYSVSREKKESFPLTVTSAQKNPTAFYLCARTWGCEQYFGPGTRLTVT.

The rearrangement uses TRBV14 and TRBJ2-2, with 7 bases matching TRBD1. V lost 0 bases, J lost 8 bases, and 9 bases stayed unmatched. The CDR3 contains 16 residues. Germline V lookup: CDR1 SGHDN, CDR2 FVKESK. The CDR3 is CASSQEGITGEGELFF. The CDR3 DNA reads as TGTGCCAGCAGCCAAGAAGGGATTACAGGGGAGGGGGAGCTGTTTTTT.

This chain uses TRBV11-2 with TRBJ2-3; 7 bases are shared with TRBD1. Trimming at V came to 1 base and at J to 9 bases, leaving 7 bases not matched to a gene. This CDR3 region has 14 residues. The germline gives CDR1 SGHAT, CDR2 FQNNGV. CDR3 residues: CASSLGQGVVTQYF. The CDR3 DNA follows: TGTGCCAGCAGCTTAGGGCAGGGGGTGGTAACGCAGTATTTT.

V usage is TRBV29-1 and J usage is TRBJ2-3; 8 nucleotides line up with TRBD1. Germline values: CDR1 SQVTM, CDR2 ANQGSEA. Trimming removed 7 bases from V and 8 bases from J; junction bases left unmatched: 11. The length of the CDR3 is 13 residues. The CDR3 DNA reads TGCAGCGGCCTCAAACCGGGACAGGCTACGCAGTATTTT. Its translation is CSGLKPGQATQYF.

The J gene is TRBJ2-7, the V gene TRBV28; 8 nucleotides match TRBD2. The V segment lost 4 bases and the J segment 4 bases; nucleotides outside the gene matches: 12. The CDR3 sequence is 16 residues long. Germline loops: CDR1 MDHEN, CDR2 SYDVKM. CDR3 sequence: CASSSGRISSGYEQYF. The CDR3 nucleotides read TGTGCCAGCAGTTCCGGACGGATCTCTAGCGGGTACGAGCAGTACTTC.

This clone was seen once. J is TRBJ2-2 and V is TRBV7-9; the D gene is possibly TRBD1 (5 bases). V was clipped by 0 bases and J by 5 bases, with 10 bases between them. The CDR3 runs 15 residues. The V gene's germline CDR1 is SEHNR and CDR2 FQNEAQ (reference sequence). CDR3 protein: CASSLARPGTGELFF. The CDR3 bases are TGTGCCAGCAGCTTAGCAAGGCCAGGGACCGGGGAGCTGTTTTTT.

J is TRBJ1-2 and V is TRBV6-5; D not resolved. Trimming shortened V by 5 bases and J by 4 bases, and 14 bases separated the two germline ends. Germline CDR1 and CDR2: MNHEY and SVGAGI. The CDR3 covers 14 residues. The CDR3: CASSPPMSPYGYTF. The CDR3 DNA sequence: TGTGCCAGCAGTCCCCCGATGTCGCCCTATGGCTACACCTTC.

The V gene is TRBV19, the J gene TRBJ2-7, with D possibly matching TRBD1 (9 bases). Trimming left V 4 bases short and J 4 bases short, with 17 bases between. CDR1 is LNHDA and CDR2 is SQIVND in the germline V gene (reference sequence). The CDR3 runs 15 residues. CDR3 DNA sequence: TGTGCCAGTAGTAGCGGGGGGACAGGGATTTACGAGCAGTACTTC. Amino acid sequence: CASSSGGTGIYEQYF.

V gene TRBV4-1 combines with J gene TRBJ1-4; D possibly corresponds to TRBD1 (5 bases). Germline V lookup: CDR1 MGHRA, CDR2 YSYEKL. V lost 3 bases to trimming and J lost 8 bases, with 16 bases between them. There are 15 residues in the CDR3. The CDR3 DNA follows: TGCGCCAGCAGCCATCCGGGGAGAGGGGAAGAAAAACTGTTTTTT. Its translation: CASSHPGRGEEKLFF.

This clone was observed a single time. The rearrangement uses TRBV19 and TRBJ2-1; the D is unclear. CDR1 and CDR2 (germline): LNHDA, SQIVND (reference sequence). The CDR3 consists of 16 residues. The V end was cut by 2 bases, the J end by 5 bases, with 16 bases between. CDR3 residues: CASSIQPPRRNNEQFF. DNA of the CDR3: TGTGCCAGTAGTATACAGCCTCCGCGCCGAAACAATGAGCAGTTCTTC. Supplemented by reference TRBV19 and TRBJ2-1, the full variable domain reads DGGITQSPKYLFRKEGQNVTLSCEQNLNHDAMYWYRQDPGQGLRLIYYSQIVNDFQKGDIAEGYSVSREKKESFPLTVTSAQKNPTAFYLCASSIQPPRRNNEQFFGPGTRLTVL.

This chain joins TRBV9 and TRBJ1-2; D call uncertain. The germline gives CDR1 SGDLS, CDR2 YYNGEE. The CDR3 loop spans 13 amino acids. Trimming left V 3 bases short and J 5 bases short, with 11 bases between. CDR3: CASSARNGYGYTF. The DNA of the CDR3 is TGTGCCAGCAGCGCCCGAAATGGGTATGGCTACACCTTC.

The rearrangement links TRBV28 to TRBJ2-7; 7 bases agree with TRBD1. The CDR3 consists of 15 residues. Trimming cost V 5 bases and J 2 bases; bases outside gene matches: 9. Looked up from germline, CDR1 is MDHEN and CDR2 is SYDVKM. The CDR3 DNA follows: TGTGCCAGCAGTCCTAAAAGGGACAGAACCTACGAGCAGTACTTC. It specifies CASSPKRDRTYEQYF.

The chain has TRBV7-9 and TRBJ1-2, with unresolved D. CDR1 and CDR2 (germline): SEHNR, FQNEAQ (reference sequence). With 10 bases removed from V and 4 bases from J, the gap between germline ends came to 19 bases. There are 14 residues in the CDR3. The CDR3 protein is CATRTLEPPYGYTF. The CDR3, as DNA: TGTGCCACCCGAACGCTCGAGCCTCCCTATGGCTACACCTTC.

The V gene is TRBV6-5, the J gene TRBJ1-2; 9 nucleotides line up with TRBD1. The CDR3 is 13 amino acids. J was trimmed by 8 bases and V by 5 bases; bases with no gene match: 6. Germline V gene data show CDR1 as MNHEY and CDR2 as SVGAGI. Written as DNA, the CDR3 is TGTGCCAGCAGTCCCCGGGACAGGGACGGCTACACCTTC. Amino acids: CASSPRDRDGYTF.

The genes are TRBV7-2 and TRBJ1-5; D call uncertain. This CDR3 is 12 amino acids long. Germline lookup yields CDR1 SGHTA and CDR2 FQGNSA. Trimming pared 5 bases from V and 7 bases from J, leaving 9 bases between. The CDR3 nucleotides are TGTGCCAGCAGCCGACCGGGACAGCCCCAGCATTTT. Its translation: CASSRPGQPQHF.

The chain links TRBV6-5 to TRBJ1-3, with TRBD1 matching over 9 bases. CDR3 size: 16 residues. Trimming removed 4 bases from V and 8 bases from J; junction bases left unmatched: 12. CDR1 and CDR2 from the germline V gene are MNHEY and SVGAGI. The CDR3 sequence: CASSLEPGQGSDTIYF. The CDR3 DNA is TGTGCCAGCAGTTTGGAACCGGGACAGGGTTCGGACACCATATATTTT.

The chain recombines TRBV6-6 with TRBJ2-3, with a weak D call TRBD2 (5 bases). CDR3 length: 15 amino acids. Germline V lookup: CDR1 MNHNY, CDR2 SVGAGI (reference sequence). Trimming removed 6 bases from V and 4 bases from J, with 17 bases in between. CDR3 loop: CASSPLAREPDTQYF. The DNA for the CDR3 is TGTGCCAGCAGCCCCTTGGCAAGGGAGCCAGATACGCAGTATTTT.

By frequency in the sample, this clone is medium-sized. The chain carries TRBV7-8 and TRBJ2-3; 7 nucleotides line up with TRBD1. V lost 5 bases and J lost 7; bases outside the gene matches: 9. The CDR3 covers 14 residues. CDR1 and CDR2 from the germline V gene are SGHVS and FQNEAQ. CDR3 DNA sequence: TGTGCCAGCAGCCGCTCGGGACAGATCTATACGCAGTATTTT. It is translated as CASSRSGQIYTQYF.

This chain joins TRBV6-5 and TRBJ2-1; D is unclear. From germline, CDR1 is MNHEY and CDR2 SVGAGI. With 6 bases removed from V and 4 bases from J, the gap between germline ends came to 16 bases. This CDR3 spans 15 amino acids. CDR3 protein: CASRLHKTRYNEQFF. The CDR3 DNA reads as TGTGCCAGCAGACTACATAAAACCCGTTACAATGAGCAGTTCTTC.